The 32 T cell receptor beta chains below all came from one sample that was sequenced in a study of blood T cell repertoires in COVID-19. The assay was immunoSEQ multiplex PCR, and TCRdb's table has in-frame clones only and misses some. Here the sample spans hundreds of thousands of clones, roughly nine tenths being singletons. The sample taken for sequencing was PBMCs or T cells enriched from blood (not recorded which). These TCRs come from a woman aged 40 to 49 who had recovered from COVID-19.

A single count supports this clone. This chain joins TRBV7-9 and TRBJ2-4, with 8 bases fitting TRBD1. The germline CDR1 and CDR2 sequences are SEHNR and FQNEAQ (reference sequence). This CDR3 is 15 amino acids long. The ends lost 5 bases at V and 3 bases at J; junction bases unmatched: 6. CDR3 DNA sequence: TGTGCCAGCAGCCCGACAGGGGTTGGCAAAAACATTCAGTACTTC. This translates into CASSPTGVGKNIQYF.

This clone turned up a few times. J is TRBJ2-7 and V is TRBV29-1; maybe TRBD1 (5 bases). The germline V gene has CDR1 SQVTM and CDR2 ANQGSEA. V lost 2 bases and J lost 0, with 8 bases in between. CDR3 length: 13 amino acids. The CDR3 DNA reads TGCAGCGTTGAACCGGACAACTCCTACGAGCAGTACTTC. Translating gives CSVEPDNSYEQYF.

This chain joins TRBV28 and TRBJ2-5; 8 nucleotides agree with TRBD1. Germline V gene sequence: CDR1 MDHEN, CDR2 SYDVKM. The CDR3 has 16 residues. Germline trimming cut 6 bases from V and 5 bases from J; bases unmatched to any gene: 14. This CDR3 is CASSLRTGRRRETQYF. CDR3 coding DNA: TGTGCCAGCAGCCTCCGGACAGGGCGTCGGAGGGAGACCCAGTACTTC.

V and J are TRBV12-3 or TRBV12-4 and TRBJ1-1, with 8 bases identical to TRBD1. The CDR3 has 12 amino acids. The V segment lost 6 bases and the J segment 3 bases; nucleotides outside the gene matches: 0. CDR3: CASRTGDTEAFF. CDR3 nucleotides: TGTGCCAGCAGGACAGGGGACACTGAAGCTTTCTTT.

The chain combines TRBV4-3 with TRBJ1-3, with TRBD1 identical over 10 bases. V shed 3 bases, J shed 4 bases, and the junction held 3 bases outside the gene matches. Germline lookup yields CDR1 LGHNA and CDR2 YSLEER. The length of the CDR3 is 15 residues. DNA of the CDR3: TGCGCCAGCAGCCAGGGGACAGGGGACGGAAACACCATATATTTT. Translation gives CASSQGTGDGNTIYF.

The chain couples TRBV9 to TRBJ2-5, with D perhaps matching TRBD1 (7 bases). The CDR3 has 14 residues. Germline CDR1 SGDLS, CDR2 YYNGEE. Deletions cut 3 bases from V and 5 bases from J, with 14 bases between. This chain's CDR3 is CASSEAQGGETQYF. For the CDR3, the DNA is TGTGCCAGCAGCGAGGCCCAGGGGGGCGAGACCCAGTACTTC. Based on the CDR3 plus reference TRBV9 and TRBJ2-5, the full variable domain is DSGVTQTPKHLITATGQRVTLRCSPRSGDLSVYWYQQSLDQGLQFLIQYYNGEERAKGNILERFSAQQFPDLHSELNLSSLELGDSALYFCASSEAQGGETQYFGPGTRLLVL.

This chain joins TRBV6-6 and TRBJ2-3; 8 positions agree with TRBD2. The germline V gene encodes CDR1 MNHNY and CDR2 SVGAGI (reference sequence). The CDR3 totals 12 residues. V gave up 8 bases and J gave up 6 bases; unmatched junction bases: 4. The DNA for the CDR3 is TGTGCCAGCCGGGGGGGTGGGGATACGCAGTATTTT. As protein: CASRGGGDTQYF.

This clone has more than one count but fewer than ten. The chain links TRBV3-1 (or the pseudogene TRBV3-2) to TRBJ1-4, with D possibly being TRBD1 (5 bases). The CDR3 is 16 amino acids. V dropped 3 bases and J dropped 8 bases, with 19 bases sitting between them. Germline-derived CDR1 and CDR2 are LGHDT and YNNKEL (reference sequence). CDR3 DNA sequence: TGTGCCAGCAGCCAGCTGCTTGGGGGGTCGGGGGAAAAACTGTTTTTT. Protein sequence: CASSQLLGGSGEKLFF.

The genes are TRBV28 and TRBJ2-5; D remains unclear. Germline V gives CDR1 MDHEN, CDR2 SYDVKM. Trimming took off 6 bases at V and 7 bases at J, with 12 bases between the two ends. The CDR3 extends over 12 amino acids. For the CDR3, the DNA is TGTGCCAGCAGCCCGCGGAGCGCGACCCAGTACTTC. Translated: CASSPRSATQYF.

The J gene is TRBJ2-3, the V gene TRBV28; 15 nucleotides align to TRBD2. This CDR3 region has 17 residues. CDR1 MDHEN and CDR2 SYDVKM come from the germline V gene. V was clipped by 5 bases and J by 12 bases; unmatched bases: 15. In DNA, the CDR3 is TGTGCCAGCAGTGTACCTCTCGGACTAGCGGGAGGGCCGGATCAGTATTTT. Translation: CASSVPLGLAGGPDQYF.

The chain employs TRBV24-1 and TRBJ1-5, with TRBD1 identical over 9 bases. The CDR3 is made up of 16 amino acids. Germline V CDR1 and CDR2: KGHDR, SFDVKD. V shed 5 bases, J shed 5 bases, and the junction held 9 bases outside the gene matches. The CDR3 region has the DNA TGTGCCACCAGTGGGGGATGGACAGGGGTTGATCAGCCCCAGCATTTT. Translation: CATSGGWTGVDQPQHF.

The rearrangement joins TRBV20-1 to TRBJ2-5, with a weak D call TRBD2 (5 bases). V was cut by 2 bases and J by 5 bases, with 6 bases left in between. CDR3 length: 11 amino acids. CDR1 is DFQATT and CDR2 is SNEGSKA in the germline V gene (reference sequence). The DNA of the CDR3 is TGCAGTGCTAGATCGGGGGAGACCCAGTACTTC. It specifies CSARSGETQYF.

In DNA, the CDR3 is TGTGCCACCAGCAGAGTAGGGACTATGAATGAGCAGTTCTTC. As protein: CATSRVGTMNEQFF. The chain couples TRBV15 to TRBJ2-1; TRBD2 agrees at 7 bases. The CDR3 covers 14 residues. The ends lost 1 base at V and 7 bases at J; junction bases unmatched: 4. Germline CDR1 and CDR2: LNHNV and YYDKDF (reference sequence).

This clone was picked up one time. This chain links TRBV29-1 with TRBJ2-7; 10 bases line up with TRBD1. V gave up 4 bases and J gave up 7 bases; unmatched junction bases: 10. The CDR3 consists of 14 residues. The V gene's germline CDR1 is SQVTM and CDR2 ANQGSEA. CDR3 in DNA: TGCAGCGTTGGTTCAGGACAGGGGGTTTGGGAGCAGTACTTC. Residues: CSVGSGQGVWEQYF.

The chain employs TRBV27 and TRBJ2-7; 10 bases match TRBD1. Trimming removed 10 bases from V and 0 bases from J; junction bases left unmatched: 3. CDR3 length: 13 amino acids. Germline V lookup: CDR1 MNHEY, CDR2 SMNVEV (reference sequence). CDR3 loop: CAIRDRGSYEQYF. The DNA of the CDR3 is TGTGCCATCCGGGACAGGGGCTCCTACGAGCAGTACTTC.

CDR3 amino acids: CASSDFNEKLFF. CDR3 bases: TGTGCCAGCAGTGACTTTAATGAAAAACTGTTTTTT. The rearrangement links TRBV12-3 or TRBV12-4 to TRBJ1-4; D call uncertain. CDR3 size: 12 residues. Trimming pared 5 bases from V and 4 bases from J, leaving 5 bases between.

The V gene is TRBV9, the J gene TRBJ1-4; maybe TRBD1 (6 bases). The CDR3 loop spans 16 amino acids. Per germline, CDR1 SGDLS and CDR2 YYNGEE. The ends were cut back, 4 bases at V and 7 bases at J, with 20 bases in the middle. The CDR3 region has the DNA TGTGCCAGCAGCCCTCAAGCCCCAGGGGTTGGTGAAAAACTGTTTTTT. Amino acids: CASSPQAPGVGEKLFF.

The rearrangement joins TRBV7-2 to TRBJ2-7, with 12 bases identical to TRBD2. With 7 bases clipped from V and 5 bases from J, the junction kept 15 bases outside the gene matches. The germline CDR1 and CDR2 sequences are SGHTA and FQGNSA. The CDR3 contains 17 residues. CDR3 sequence reads: CASTAGLGRTSGNEQYF. CDR3 sequence (DNA): TGTGCCAGCACCGCAGGCCTCGGTCGGACTAGCGGGAACGAGCAGTACTTC.

This clone occurred a few times. The CDR3 coding sequence is TGTGCCAGCAGCTTACGAGCTAGCGGGAGCAATGAGCAGTTCTTC. It translates to CASSLRASGSNEQFF. The genes are TRBV11-3 and TRBJ2-1; 10 bases align to TRBD2. Trimming took 2 bases from V and 6 from J; bases not matched to a gene: 4. CDR1 is SGHNT, CDR2 YENEEA, per germline. The CDR3 covers 15 residues.

In DNA form, the CDR3 reads TGTGCCAGCAGCGGGGGCCGTGGGGGTTCGCGGGAGCGCAGAGATAATGAGCAGTTCTTC. It is translated as CASSGGRGGSRERRDNEQFF. This chain links TRBV5-4 with TRBJ2-1, with D perhaps TRBD2 (7 bases). V was clipped by 4 bases and J by 7 bases, with 33 bases between them. The CDR3 is 20 residues long. Per germline, CDR1 SGHNT and CDR2 YYREEE (reference sequence). The entire variable domain, with the rest obtained from reference TRBV5-4 and TRBJ2-1, is as follows: ETGVTQSPTHLIKTRGQQVTLRCSSQSGHNTVSWYQQALGQGPQFIFQYYREEENGRGNFPPRFSGLQFPNYSSELNVNALELDDSALYLCASSGGRGGSRERRDNEQFFGPGTRLTVL.

This clone was seen just once. The chain uses TRBV2 and TRBJ1-5; D gene unclear. Trimming removed 4 bases from V and 3 bases from J, with 7 bases in between. The length of the CDR3 is 13 residues. CDR1 is SNHLY, CDR2 FYNNEI, per germline. The CDR3 here is CASSGLFNQPQHF. The CDR3 nucleotides are TGTGCCAGCAGTGGACTCTTCAATCAGCCCCAGCATTTT.

This clone was seen just once. The DNA for the CDR3 is TGTGCCAGCAGTGCAATCAACACTGAAGCTTTCTTT. Translating it yields CASSAINTEAFF. The chain employs TRBV25-1 and TRBJ1-1; D remains ambiguous. CDR1 is MGHDK and CDR2 is SYGVNS in the germline V gene. This CDR3 contains 12 residues. V was clipped by 4 bases and J by 2 bases, with 5 bases between them.

The chain couples TRBV7-9 to TRBJ2-3; 10 bases agree with TRBD1. Looked up from germline, CDR1 is SEHNR and CDR2 is FQNEAQ (reference sequence). J gave up 0 bases and V 5 bases, and 8 bases lay outside the gene matches. The length of the CDR3 is 17 residues. CDR3 sequence (DNA): TGTGCCAGCAGCCAACGGGACAGGGGACGTAGCACAGATACGCAGTATTTT. Translated, it gives CASSQRDRGRSTDTQYF.

The V call is TRBV11-1, the J call TRBJ1-2, with D possibly being TRBD1 (6 bases). Germline CDR1 and CDR2: SGHAT and FQDESV (reference sequence). V was pared by 5 bases and J by 2 bases, with 15 bases between. This CDR3 has 15 amino acids. The CDR3 reads CASSPDPQGNYGYTF. In nucleotides, the CDR3 is TGTGCCAGCAGCCCCGACCCACAGGGAAACTATGGCTACACCTTC.

This clone was seen more than once but under ten times. This sequence joins TRBV7-2 and TRBJ2-7; TRBD1 might be the D (6 bases). This CDR3 contains 17 residues. Germline V lookup: CDR1 SGHTA, CDR2 FQGNSA. The V and J ends lost 3 bases and 4 bases respectively, with 22 bases between them. The CDR3 nucleotides are TGTGCCAGCAGCTTGGGCCTACAGGGTCTATATTCGTACGAGCAGTACTTC. Residues: CASSLGLQGLYSYEQYF.

The CDR3 sequence is CAIGQGRNYGYTF. The CDR3 DNA reads TGTGCCATTGGGCAGGGGCGGAACTATGGCTACACCTTC. The rearrangement links TRBV18 to TRBJ1-2, with D possibly TRBD1 on 6 matching bases. CDR1 KGHSH and CDR2 LQKENI come from the germline V gene. The CDR3 has 13 amino acids. With 10 bases removed from V and 2 bases from J, the gap between germline ends came to 14 bases.

The chain employs TRBV19 and TRBJ2-2; 7 positions match TRBD1. The J segment lost 5 bases and the V segment lost 1 base, leaving 7 bases of the junction unmatched. This CDR3 has 16 amino acids. Per germline, CDR1 LNHDA and CDR2 SQIVND (reference sequence). CDR3 region: CASSIAATGVTGELFF. CDR3 sequence (DNA): TGTGCCAGTAGTATAGCGGCTACAGGGGTTACCGGGGAGCTGTTTTTT.

The rearrangement links TRBV4-3 to TRBJ2-3; D might be TRBD2 (6 bases). CDR1 LGHNA and CDR2 YSLEER come from the germline V gene. V was cut by 0 bases and J by 0 bases, with 13 bases left in between. CDR3 size: 17 residues. In nucleotides, the CDR3 is TGCGCCAGCAGCCAAGAGGCGTTAGCGGTTAGCACAGATACGCAGTATTTT. Residues: CASSQEALAVSTDTQYF.

This clone was seen more than once but under ten times. V is TRBV5-1 and J is TRBJ2-6, with D possibly being TRBD1 (6 bases). The germline V gene has CDR1 SGHRS and CDR2 YFSETQ. The CDR3 is made up of 15 amino acids. Deletions cut 1 base from V and 4 bases from J, with 9 bases between. The DNA of the CDR3 is TGCGCCAGCAGCTTGTCAGGGGTCGGGGCCAACGTCCTGACTTTC. Its translation is CASSLSGVGANVLTF.

This rearrangement joins TRBV7-3 to TRBJ2-7, with 7 bases lining up with TRBD1. This CDR3 region has 14 residues. J gave up 5 bases and V 0 bases, and 4 bases lay outside the gene matches. Germline CDR1 and CDR2: SGHTA and FQGTGA. CDR3 coding DNA: TGTGCCAGCAGCTTAACAGGGGGCATAAACGAGCAGTACTTC. This sequence encodes CASSLTGGINEQYF.

This clone has more than one count but fewer than ten. The chain combines TRBV7-9 with TRBJ2-5; D is unresolved. CDR1 and CDR2 from the germline V gene are SEHNR and FQNEAQ (reference sequence). Deletions cut 1 base from V and 5 bases from J, with 17 bases between. The CDR3 totals 16 residues. CDR3 DNA: TGTGCCAGCAGCTTAGGTTCGTACTCCCTCCGGGAGACCCAGTACTTC. It specifies CASSLGSYSLRETQYF.

The chain recombines TRBV9 with TRBJ2-7; D is perhaps TRBD2 (6 bases). Germline CDR1 and CDR2: SGDLS and YYNGEE. Trimming removed 3 bases from V and 3 bases from J, with 13 bases in between. The CDR3 is 14 residues long. The CDR3 sequence: CASSAGLTNYEQYF. Written as DNA, the CDR3 is TGTGCCAGCAGCGCGGGACTTACCAACTACGAGCAGTACTTC.